This T cell receptor (beta chain) was sequenced in a study of STAT5B mutations in CD4+ large granular lymphocyte leukemia. Points from the study as a whole: The CD4+ versus CD8+ T-LGLL clonality difference may reflect limited sample size.

The protocol was immunoSEQ multiplex PCR, while the TCRdb copy is restricted to in-frame clones and leaves out a portion. The sample holds about 22,000 clones; 60% to 85% are singletons and the top ten take approximately 0.4%. This clone was observed a few times. The antigen remains undetermined. Controls came from buffy coats of healthy blood donors. This CDR3 has 15 amino acids. With 1 base removed from V and 1 base from J, the gap between germline ends came to 11 bases. Germline CDR1 SGHNT, CDR2 YYREEE (reference sequence). This clonotype was obtained from a human donor in good health. The chain has TRBV5-4 and TRBJ1-1; no clear D gene. Material for sequencing was CD4+ T cells from blood buffy coats. The CDR3 coding sequence is TGTGCCAGCAGCTTGATTAGCAGTCAGAACACTGAAGCTTTCTTT. It encodes CASSLISSQNTEAFF.